This record covers a single T cell receptor (beta chain). Antigen: not known. Individual cDNA molecules each received unique molecular identifiers attached to them. TCRdb redid the calling of the 5' RACE reads with MiXCR, one entry per CDR3 protein. The sample carries approximately 90,000 distinct CDR3 sequences, roughly 17% recorded once. There are 12 residues in the CDR3. V lost 3 bases and J lost 7, with 7 bases in between. Per germline, CDR1 SGDLS and CDR2 YYNGEE. The entry originates in a study of early T cells in non-severe SARS-CoV-2 infection. The overall study: With bulk RNA from unsorted whole blood as input, sequencing yielded unpaired chains.

Whole-study findings and limits: Sequences matched to VDJdb favored anti-spike CD8 responses, while private and CD4 specificities were missed.

The sequence was obtained from an adult who was a healthcare worker with PCR-confirmed SARS-CoV-2 infection or an uninfected control (not recorded which). The chain has TRBV9 and TRBJ2-2, with D hard to call. The starting material was whole blood, obtained at baseline. CDR3 amino acids: CASSGDGGELFF. The CDR3 DNA reads TGTGCCAGCAGCGGCGACGGCGGGGAGCTGTTTTTT.